The rows below give T cell receptor beta chains drawn from one sample of a study of beta chain features in type 1 diabetes. The data were produced by immunoSEQ multiplex PCR, yet TCRdb's version contains in-frame clones alone and is incomplete. The sample lists 200,000 to 300,000 clones; roughly 30% were seen once. Specimen: central memory CD4+ T cells from blood. All receptors derive from a man aged 30 to 39 in good health. CDR3s include the opening cysteine and the closing phenylalanine or tryptophan. The D gene is left open where the match is weak. Some rows have no size entry. The others give once, few or many, or a class for an expanded clone.

d_call	j_call	v_call	clone_size	cdr3_aa	cdr3_nt
TRBD2	TRBJ2-3	TRBV15	NA	CATSRGLAGSTDTQYF	TGTGCCACCAGCAGGGGACTAGCGGGGAGCACAGATACGCAGTATTTT
NA	TRBJ2-7	TRBV18	NA	CASSPFYRDTPWEQYF	TGTGCCAGCTCACCATTCTACCGGGACACCCCGTGGGAGCAGTACTTC
NA	TRBJ2-6	TRBV5-1	NA	CASSSLGRATLSGANVLTF	TGCGCCAGCAGTTCCCTGGGCCGGGCCACCCTTTCTGGGGCCAACGTCCTGACTTTC
NA	TRBJ2-3	TRBV15	NA	CATSRGGLAADTQYF	TGTGCCACCAGCAGAGGGGGGCTAGCGGCAGATACGCAGTATTTT
TRBD2	TRBJ2-1	TRBV6-1	few	CASTPGGRNEQFF	TGTGCCAGCACTCCGGGAGGGAGGAATGAGCAGTTCTTC
NA	TRBJ1-2	TRBV7-2	NA	CASSPHPDSGYTF	TGTGCCAGCAGCCCCCACCCGGACTCTGGCTACACCTTC
TRBD1	TRBJ2-1	TRBV6-1	NA	CASTTGGSYNEQFF	TGTGCCAGCACCACAGGGGGCTCCTACAATGAGCAGTTCTTC
NA	TRBJ2-7	TRBV30	NA	CAWGKSGSSYEQYF	TGTGCCTGGGGTAAAAGCGGAAGCTCCTACGAGCAGTACTTC
TRBD1	TRBJ2-4	TRBV18	NA	CASSPQGATAIAKNIQYF	TGTGCCAGCTCCCCCCAGGGGGCGACTGCCATAGCCAAAAACATTCAGTACTTC
NA	TRBJ1-3	TRBV9	few	CASSVEDSGNTIYF	TGTGCCAGCAGCGTAGAAGACTCTGGAAACACCATATATTTT
TRBD2	TRBJ2-5	TRBV25-1	few	CASSGGTSGRQTQETQYF	TGTGCCAGCAGTGGGGGGACTAGCGGGAGGCAGACCCAAGAGACCCAGTACTTC
TRBD2	TRBJ2-3	TRBV11-2	NA	CASSLATSGTDTQYF	TGTGCCAGCAGCTTAGCGACTAGCGGCACAGATACGCAGTATTTT
NA	TRBJ2-5	TRBV20-1	NA	CSAKQETQYF	TGCAGTGCTAAGCAAGAGACCCAGTACTTC
NA	TRBJ2-5	TRBV25-1	many	CASSERTYQETQYF	TGTGCCAGCAGTGAACGGACGTACCAAGAGACCCAGTACTTC
NA	TRBJ2-3	TRBV6-5	NA	CASSYDRTVAGGAAYF	NA
NA	TRBJ2-2	TRBV30	NA	CAWSPPGPRLGELFF	TGTGCCTGGAGCCCTCCGGGACCCCGCCTGGGGGAGCTGTTTTTT
NA	TRBJ2-3	TRBV30	NA	CAWSTPGSSHAQYF	TGTGCCTGGAGTACCCCAGGGTCGTCCCACGCGCAGTATTTT
NA	TRBJ2-4	TRBV20-1	NA	CSARSKNIQYF	TGCAGTGCTAGGAGCAAAAACATTCAGTACTTC
NA	TRBJ2-7	TRBV7-2	NA	CASSLANYGVGQYF	TGTGCCAGCAGCTTAGCTAACTACGGAGTTGGGCAGTACTTC
NA	TRBJ2-5	TRBV6-1	NA	CASSFQTGRGETQYF	TGTGCCAGCAGTTTTCAGACAGGGAGGGGAGAGACCCAGTACTTC
NA	TRBJ2-5	TRBV6-6	NA	CASRTTETQYF	TGTGCCAGCAGGACTACCGAGACCCAGTACTTC
TRBD2	TRBJ2-3	TRBV7-2	few	CASSTGLAGAHTDTQYF	TGTGCCAGCAGCACCGGACTAGCGGGGGCTCACACAGATACGCAGTATTTT
NA	TRBJ1-2	TRBV9	many	CASSVVDRTYGYTF	TGTGCCAGCAGCGTAGTCGACAGGACCTATGGCTACACCTTC
NA	TRBJ1-1	TRBV5-4	once	CASRDTSLNTEAFF	TGTGCCAGCAGGGACACGTCCTTGAACACTGAAGCTTTCTTT
TRBD1	TRBJ1-1	TRBV29-1	once	CSVLDRGGLNTEAFF	TGCAGCGTTCTCGACAGGGGGGGACTGAACACTGAAGCTTTCTTT
NA	TRBJ2-1	TRBV11-2	NA	CASSLAGAFYNEQFF	TGTGCCAGCAGCTTAGCGGGAGCATTCTACAATGAGCAGTTCTTC
NA	TRBJ2-5	TRBV20-1	few	CSARGVETQYF	TGCAGTGCTAGAGGTGTCGAGACCCAGTACTTC
NA	TRBJ2-3	TRBV7-8	few	CASSTRLAGPTDTQYF	TGTGCCAGCAGCACCCGACTCGCGGGCCCCACAGATACGCAGTATTTT
NA	TRBJ1-6	TRBV10-3	NA	CAIARKGEADSPLHF	TGTGCCATAGCCCGAAAAGGGGAGGCAGATTCACCCCTCCACTTT
NA	TRBJ2-7	TRBV4-2	NA	CASSQGGETYEQYF	TGTGCCAGCAGCCAAGGGGGAGAAACCTACGAGCAGTACTTC
NA	TRBJ2-3	TRBV7-2	NA	CASSVGTVEGYF	TGTGCCAGCAGCGTAGGGACCGTTGAGGGGTATTTT
NA	TRBJ2-1	TRBV7-7	NA	CASSSTSRDEQFF	TGTGCCAGCAGCTCCACTAGCAGGGATGAGCAGTTCTTC
TRBD2	TRBJ2-7	TRBV19	NA	CASSVASGSYEQYF	TGTGCCAGTAGTGTGGCTAGCGGGAGCTACGAGCAGTACTTC
NA	TRBJ1-1	TRBV29-1	NA	CSVEDPRGLRAFF	TGCAGCGTTGAAGATCCGAGAGGTTTAAGGGCTTTCTTT
TRBD2	TRBJ2-1	TRBV15	NA	CATSRTPGLAGKSSYNEQFF	TGTGCCACCAGCAGGACGCCGGGACTAGCGGGAAAGAGCTCCTACAATGAGCAGTTCTTC
NA	TRBJ1-2	TRBV5-1	NA	CASSPGSHGYTF	TGCGCCAGCAGCCCTGGGTCTCACGGCTACACCTTC
TRBD2	TRBJ2-7	TRBV7-2	NA	CASSITSGSSYEQYF	TGTGCCAGCAGCATCACTAGCGGGAGCTCCTACGAGCAGTACTTC
NA	TRBJ2-7	TRBV6-5	NA	CASSYSMGGRYEQYF	TGTGCCAGCAGTTACTCGATGGGTGGGCGGTACGAGCAGTACTTC
NA	TRBJ2-7	TRBV30	few	CAWSSELTVEQYF	TGTGCCTGGAGTTCTGAGTTGACGGTCGAGCAGTACTTC
TRBD1	TRBJ1-1	TRBV6-5	NA	CASSSWDRVDTEAFF	TGTGCCAGCAGTTCCTGGGACAGGGTAGACACTGAAGCTTTCTTT
TRBD1	TRBJ2-3	TRBV7-9	few	CASSTPAGTATDTQYF	TGTGCCAGCAGCACTCCCGCCGGGACAGCCACAGATACGCAGTATTTT